This T cell receptor (beta chain) was profiled in a study of blood T cell repertoires in COVID-19. The protocol was immunoSEQ multiplex PCR, while the TCRdb copy is restricted to in-frame clones and leaves out a portion. Here the sample spans 250,000 to 350,000 clones, roughly 90% being singletons. The specimen sequenced was PBMCs or T cells enriched from blood (not recorded which). This receptor was obtained from a man between 60 and 75 years old who had recovered from COVID-19.

The CDR3 DNA sequence: TGTGCCAGCAGACCGACAGGGGGAAGCTCCTACGAGCAGTACTTC. This sequence encodes CASRPTGGSSYEQYF. The V gene is TRBV6-5, the J gene TRBJ2-7; TRBD1 agrees at 9 bases. V gave up 6 bases and J gave up 0 bases; unmatched junction bases: 6. Germline CDR1 reads MNHEY; CDR2 reads SVGAGI. This CDR3 comprises 15 residues.